This TCR beta chain stems from a study of Graves' ophthalmopathy and Graves' hyperthyroidism (dated by TCRdb to the late 2010s). Regarding the complete study: Peripheral blood was collected at initial diagnosis, before any treatment. TCR beta repertoire signatures were used to distinguish Graves' ophthalmopathy from Graves' hyperthyroidism and to predict progression to ophthalmopathy. In total, 135 blood samples were TCR-sequenced: fewer than 50 ophthalmopathy, some 75 hyperthyroidism and some 17 hyperthyroidism-to-ophthalmopathy patients. To explore V-J signatures that separate ophthalmopathy from hyperthyroidism, a discovery set of fewer than 110 patients was enrolled, consisting of 40 to 45 with ophthalmopathy and some 56 with stable hyperthyroidism. An independent validation cohort comprised about 20 hyperthyroidism patients and 17 patients who later progressed from hyperthyroidism to ophthalmopathy. T-cell repertoires of thyroid tissue and blood were compared in about 6 hyperthyroidism patients. Once sampling was done, hyperthyroidism patients were given methimazole at a starting dose of 30 mg daily, while ophthalmopathy patients were given high-dose intravenous methylprednisolone. The roughly 94 discovery patients were randomly divided into training and test sets at a 7:3 ratio.

The ophthalmopathy patients had moderately to severely active disease, with a Clinical Activity Score of 3 or higher, a NOSPECS grade of 4 or higher, and a disease duration of less than 3 months. Patients were excluded if they had other autoimmune diseases, uncontrolled infections, pregnancy or lactation. Diagnosis was based on clinical symptoms, serum thyroxine, TRAb, thyroid ultrasound and orbital computed tomography. PBMCs were isolated from approximately 10 ml of fresh peripheral blood by Ficoll-Paque density gradient centrifugation. Total RNA was extracted with Trizol reagent and quality-checked on an Agilent 2100 Bioanalyzer. The germline V gene (reference sequence) sets CDR1 to LNHDA and CDR2 to SQIVND. V is shortened by 3 bases, J by 1 base, and the region joining them spans 6 bases. The CDR3 contains 13 residues, cysteine and phenylalanine counted. The entry retains the CDR3 DNA only, 39 bases that are in frame from base 1.

Broader findings and caveats from the paper: The 13-signature model separated ophthalmopathy from stable hyperthyroidism with approximately 88% sensitivity and 81% to 82% specificity in cross-validation, and 80%/75% in the test set. No statistical method was used to predetermine the sample size, and group allocation was not hidden from the investigators. In validation, the model predicted ophthalmopathy progression with roughly 68% sensitivity and roughly 72% specificity; some 13 predicted patients were CT-confirmed with GO in a median of around 6 months. Most expanded thyroid clonotypes with a frequency above 0.001 also appeared in blood, which suggests that blood repertoires may reflect the immune response in the thyroid.

For repertoire sequencing, TCR beta CDR3 regions were amplified from RNA transcripts. The first round of RT-PCR was done with HTBI primers and the Qiagen OneStep RT-PCR kit, and was followed by a second round of multiplex PCR, then size selection and purification. The libraries underwent paired-end sequencing with 100 bp reads on an Illumina HiSeq2000. The study's own analysis went as follows. SOAPnuke was used to process the reads, removing any read that contained adapters or uncalled bases, had a mean Phred below 15, or lacked an exact match to the constant primer or identifier. COPE v1.2.5 was used to merge the high-quality paired reads. Each unique nucleotide sequence was treated as a clonotype, and MiTCR v1.1 was used to align the clonotypes to the IMGT TRB V, D and J references. Only V-J combinations with frequency above 0.0001 were analysed, covering over 99% of repertoires. For each V-J combination, a TCR clonal expansion and chaos score was defined as the ratio of F50 clonal expansion to chaos observed in the TCRdist matrix. Welch's t-statistics and random forest were used to narrow the features down to 13 V-J combinations, which were then fed into a naive Bayes classifier. The Morisita-Horn index was used to measure how similar the thyroid and blood repertoires were. Through fastp at Q25 and MiXCR, TCRdb rebuilt clones from the public reads, retaining in-frame beta chains. Rows with one shared CDR3 protein collapse into an entry with the most common genes and DNA. It is TCRdb's table, rather than the study itself, that gives the V and J calls and clone size. The sample table holds about 200,000 distinct CDR3 sequences, of which around 28% were seen once. The ten largest clonotypes hold approximately 9.6% of the sample.

Points on this clonotype: The antigen this receptor binds is unknown. No per-base quality is available; no much larger clone lies one base away.

The receptor chain draws on TRBV19 and TRBJ1-1; the D gene identity is not certain. Input material: peripheral blood. The receptor comes from a man in his fifties with Graves' ophthalmopathy. Donor details come from another sample of the same person, matched by shared clones. The CDR3 sequence is CASSMRRNTEAFF. In nucleotides, the sequence is TGTGCCAGTAGTATGAGAAGGAACACTGAAGCTTTCTTT.